One and the same sample provided the 20 T cell receptor beta chains below, sequenced in a study of blood T cell repertoires in COVID-19. Measured with immunoSEQ multiplex PCR; TCRdb has only the in-frame clones, and not every one. The sample lists around 150,000 clones; approximately 84% were seen once. The sample consisted of PBMCs or T cells enriched from blood (not recorded which). The receptor set was obtained from a woman between 50 and 59 years old with acute COVID-19.

Turning to this clone: At the DNA level, this CDR3 is encoded by other sequences in the same sample as well. The rearrangement uses TRBV7-9 and TRBJ1-1; possibly TRBD1 for D (6 bases). Trimming pared 3 bases from V and 5 bases from J, leaving 10 bases between. Germline V CDR1 and CDR2: SEHNR, FQNEAQ (reference sequence). CDR3 length: 13 residues. The DNA for the CDR3 is TGTGCCAGCAGCTTGACAGGTGGAACTGAAGCTTTCTTT. This sequence encodes CASSLTGGTEAFF.

This rearrangement joins TRBV28 to TRBJ2-5; D call uncertain. Germline V lookup: CDR1 MDHEN, CDR2 SYDVKM. V gave up 6 bases and J gave up 0 bases, with 11 bases separating them. The CDR3 extends over 14 amino acids. CDR3 in DNA: TGTGCCAGCAGAGCTTTTTGGTACCAAGAGACCCAGTACTTC. This translates into CASRAFWYQETQYF. Supplemented by reference TRBV28 and TRBJ2-5, the full variable domain reads DVKVTQSSRYLVKRTGEKVFLECVQDMDHENMFWYRQDPGLGLRLIYFSYDVKMKEKGDIPEGYSVSREKKERFSLILESASTNQTSMYLCASRAFWYQETQYFGPGTRLLVL.

The CDR3 bases are TGTGCCAGCAGTTTACAGGGGGACTACTACGAGCAGTACTTC. This gives the protein CASSLQGDYYEQYF. The chain couples TRBV2 to TRBJ2-7, with a tentative D call TRBD1 (8 bases). This CDR3 region has 14 residues. V was trimmed by 5 bases and J by 3 bases, leaving 14 bases between them. Per the germline V gene, CDR1 is SNHLY and CDR2 is FYNNEI.

This chain joins TRBV5-4 and TRBJ2-3; D possibly corresponds to TRBD1 (5 bases). CDR1 is SGHNT and CDR2 is YYREEE in the germline V gene (reference sequence). V was clipped by 0 bases and J by 5 bases, with 10 bases between them. The CDR3 is 14 amino acids. The CDR3 region has the DNA TGTGCCAGCAGCTTGGGGAGCAGGGAAGATACGCAGTATTTT. It codes for CASSLGSREDTQYF.

The chain carries TRBV4-2 and TRBJ2-7, with D hard to call. This CDR3 contains 15 residues. Germline assignment: CDR1 LGHNA and CDR2 YNFKEQ. With 0 bases removed from V and 2 bases from J, the gap between germline ends came to 11 bases. The CDR3 DNA reads as TGTGCCAGCAGCCAAGATTTAGCTGCCCCCTACGAGCAGTACTTC. Residues: CASSQDLAAPYEQYF.

The V and J genes are TRBV6-5 and TRBJ1-1; TRBD1 is a possible D gene (5 bases). The length of the CDR3 is 14 residues. Germline V gives CDR1 MNHEY, CDR2 SVGAGI. Deletions cut 0 bases from V and 5 bases from J, with 10 bases between. The CDR3 sequence is CASSYSGRATEAFF. CDR3 DNA: TGTGCCAGCAGTTACTCGGGCAGGGCGACTGAAGCTTTCTTT.

The genes are TRBV7-9 and TRBJ1-3; D is possibly TRBD1 (5 bases). V lost 5 bases and J lost 2, with 13 bases in between. The CDR3 covers 15 residues. CDR1 and CDR2 (germline): SEHNR, FQNEAQ (reference sequence). In DNA, the CDR3 is TGTGCCAGCAGCCCACAGGCAGGGACTGGAAACACCATATATTTT. This encodes CASSPQAGTGNTIYF.

The chain joins TRBV7-3 to TRBJ2-1; 10 bases line up with TRBD2. Germline CDR1 and CDR2: SGHTA and FQGTGA. V shed 5 bases and J 8 bases; nucleotides not matched to a gene: 6. CDR3 length equals 14 residues. The CDR3 loop is CASSRLAGIDEQFF. The CDR3 bases are TGTGCCAGCAGCCGACTAGCGGGTATTGATGAGCAGTTCTTC.

The chain links TRBV6-5 to TRBJ1-5, with 8 bases aligning to TRBD1. The germline V gene has CDR1 MNHEY and CDR2 SVGAGI. CDR3 length equals 15 residues. Trimming took 11 bases from V and 1 from J; bases not matched to a gene: 10. The CDR3 DNA reads TGTGCCTGTCGACAGGGGACGTTGAGCAATCAGCCCCAGCATTTT. It is translated as CACRQGTLSNQPQHF.

This chain's CDR3 is CATRGQMNTEAFF. CDR3 coding DNA: TGTGCCACCAGGGGGCAGATGAACACTGAAGCTTTCTTT. The chain has TRBV15 and TRBJ1-1; D may be TRBD1 (5 bases). The CDR3 consists of 13 residues. Per germline, CDR1 LNHNV and CDR2 YYDKDF (reference sequence). Trimming left V 6 bases short and J 0 bases short, with 8 bases between.

This clone showed up just a few times. CDR3 sequence (DNA): TGTGCCAGCAGCTCGGGCGGAGGGGGCCGACATAACTATGGCTACACCTTC. Translation: CASSSGGGGRHNYGYTF. The chain links TRBV27 to TRBJ1-2, with 7 bases matching TRBD1. V shed 6 bases and J 1 base; nucleotides not matched to a gene: 14. Germline assignment: CDR1 MNHEY and CDR2 SMNVEV (reference sequence). The CDR3 sequence is 17 residues long.

CDR3 amino acids: CAWRVRLGDRGRETQYF. CDR3 coding DNA: TGTGCCTGGAGGGTTCGCTTAGGGGACAGGGGTCGGGAGACCCAGTACTTC. The chain employs TRBV30 and TRBJ2-5; 10 nucleotides align to TRBD1. Germline CDR1 is GTSNPN and CDR2 is SVGIG (reference sequence). V gave up 3 bases and J gave up 5 bases; unmatched junction bases: 15. The CDR3 has 17 amino acids.

In this sample, this clone turned up once. V and J are TRBV14 and TRBJ2-6, with D possibly being TRBD2 (5 bases). Trimming left V 4 bases short and J 9 bases short, with 13 bases between. The germline V gene has CDR1 SGHDN and CDR2 FVKESK. The CDR3 covers 14 residues. CDR3 nucleotides: TGTGCCAGCAGCCTCTCCTCTGAGGGCAACGTCCTGACTTTC. Its protein product is CASSLSSEGNVLTF.

V gene TRBV7-8 combines with J gene TRBJ1-3; D not resolved. Per the germline V gene, CDR1 is SGHVS and CDR2 is FQNEAQ. V shed 3 bases and J shed 0 bases, with 15 bases lying between them. The length of the CDR3 is 17 residues. CDR3 DNA: TGTGCCAGCAGCTTCCACAGCGGCCGGAGCTCTGGAAACACCATATATTTT. This sequence encodes CASSFHSGRSSGNTIYF.

This chain uses TRBV4-1 with TRBJ2-3; TRBD2 aligns across 9 bases. The CDR3 sequence is 16 residues long. From germline, CDR1 is MGHRA and CDR2 YSYEKL. Unmatched junction bases numbered 8, after V lost 3 bases and J lost 4 bases. The CDR3 sequence is CASSQIAGETADTQYF. The CDR3, as DNA: TGCGCCAGCAGCCAGATAGCGGGAGAAACGGCAGATACGCAGTATTTT.

The rearrangement joins TRBV24-1 to TRBJ2-1; the match to TRBD2 covers 8 bases. The germline V gene encodes CDR1 KGHDR and CDR2 SFDVKD. V gave up 3 bases and J gave up 3 bases; unmatched junction bases: 6. This CDR3 region has 16 residues. The DNA of the CDR3 is TGTGCCACCAGTGATCCCAGCGGGAGATTCTACAATGAGCAGTTCTTC. It yields the protein CATSDPSGRFYNEQFF.

The chain joins TRBV6-1 to TRBJ1-2; D gene unclear. The CDR3 spans 14 residues. The ends were cut back, 2 bases at V and 3 bases at J, with 10 bases in the middle. CDR1 MNHNS and CDR2 SASEGT come from the germline V gene. CDR3 sequence: CASSESWQYYGYTF. The CDR3 region has the DNA TGTGCCAGCAGTGAATCTTGGCAGTACTATGGCTACACCTTC.

The V and J genes are TRBV18 and TRBJ1-1; maybe TRBD1 (5 bases). The CDR3 is 13 amino acids. The germline V gene has CDR1 KGHSH and CDR2 LQKENI. Trimming shortened V by 5 bases and J by 1 base, and 8 bases separated the two germline ends. The CDR3 spells CASSGDRNTEAFF. CDR3 DNA: TGTGCCAGCTCAGGAGACAGGAACACTGAAGCTTTCTTT.

This chain joins TRBV7-9 and TRBJ1-1; the D is unclear. Trimming shortened V by 0 bases and J by 1 base, and 9 bases separated the two germline ends. CDR1 is SEHNR and CDR2 is FQNEAQ in the germline V gene (reference sequence). The CDR3 consists of 15 residues. CDR3 DNA sequence: TGTGCCAGCAGCTTAGCTAGCGCTGGGAACACTGAAGCTTTCTTT. This encodes CASSLASAGNTEAFF.

This chain connects TRBV3-1 (or the pseudogene TRBV3-2) to TRBJ2-2; D is ambiguous. CDR3 length: 14 residues. Germline values: CDR1 LGHDT, CDR2 YNNKEL (reference sequence). V dropped 5 bases and J dropped 6 bases, with 13 bases sitting between them. The CDR3 here is CASSSRRDPGELFF. The DNA of the CDR3 is TGTGCCAGCAGCTCGCGGAGAGATCCCGGGGAGCTGTTTTTT.